The clone carrying this TCR beta chain came up many times. As yet, its antigen is unknown. This sample is drawn from a study of neurological immune-mediated disorders. Study-wide findings and caveats: The highest TCR clonal expansion occurred in HTLV-1-associated myelopathy; multiple sclerosis fell below healthy controls.

5'RACE with 10-nucleotide random UMIs produced the cDNA. Every sequencing run drew on 15-18 subjects and yielded over 160 million TCR-beta sequences. TCRdb reprocessed the 5' RACE reads via MiXCR and lists one record per CDR3 protein. The sample consists of 45,000 or so distinct CDR3 sequences, under 25% of them appearing once. As to time point: technical triplicate 3. The germline gives CDR1 SGHTA, CDR2 FQGTGA. V was pared by 6 bases and J by 4 bases, with 13 bases between. CDR3 size: 13 residues. The genes are TRBV7-3 and TRBJ2-7; D uncertain. Specimen: PBMCs. The sequence derives from a man aged 55 to 70 with HTLV-1-associated myelopathy (HAM/TSP). CDR3 residues: CASRLSGSYEQYF. CDR3 bases: TGTGCCAGCAGGTTATCGGGCAGTTACGAGCAGTACTTC.